This T cell receptor beta chain emerged from a study of blood T cells in healthy people across ages. A sample-barcoded 5' primer and a J-beta primer mix were used in a second PCR of roughly 6 to 11 cycles. In TCRdb, the 5' RACE reads were re-called with MiXCR into one record per CDR3 protein. This sample has fewer than 1.5 million distinct CDR3 sequences, with around 42% found just once. On this clonotype itself: Its specificity is not known.

Findings and caveats of the study: Per-million-T-cell TCR beta diversity fell roughly linearly with age. The percentage of naive T cells correlated strongly with TCR beta diversity.

Per germline, CDR1 ENHRY and CDR2 SYGVKD. The CDR3 runs 14 residues. Trimming removed 6 bases at V and 3 bases at J, with 12 bases between. The gene calls are TRBV10-3 and TRBJ1-5; D is unresolved. The sample consisted of blood. The receptor's source is a woman aged 18-29 years in good health. CDR3 region: CAISDGLLNQPQHF. CDR3 sequence (DNA): TGTGCCATCAGCGACGGCCTCCTCAATCAGCCCCAGCATTTT.